This TCR beta chain was identified in a study of cytomegalovirus exposure and HLA in healthy donors. CDR1 is MGHRA and CDR2 is YSYEKL in the germline V gene. CDR3 size: 14 residues. V was pared by 4 bases and J by 1 base, with 10 bases between. With 60 Vbeta and 13 Jbeta primers, the PCR was carried out. The method was immunoSEQ multiplex PCR; TCRdb's version includes in-frame clones alone and lacks a portion of them. The repertoire holds 100,000 to 150,000 clones, with 73% as singletons. The sample was PBMCs. The V gene is TRBV4-1, the J gene TRBJ1-1, with D hard to call. The clonotype was recovered from a man in his 60s in good health and CMV-seropositive. The CDR3 spells CASSLTVTNTEAFF. Written as DNA, the CDR3 is TGCGCCAGCAGCCTAACGGTCACGAACACTGAAGCTTTCTTT.